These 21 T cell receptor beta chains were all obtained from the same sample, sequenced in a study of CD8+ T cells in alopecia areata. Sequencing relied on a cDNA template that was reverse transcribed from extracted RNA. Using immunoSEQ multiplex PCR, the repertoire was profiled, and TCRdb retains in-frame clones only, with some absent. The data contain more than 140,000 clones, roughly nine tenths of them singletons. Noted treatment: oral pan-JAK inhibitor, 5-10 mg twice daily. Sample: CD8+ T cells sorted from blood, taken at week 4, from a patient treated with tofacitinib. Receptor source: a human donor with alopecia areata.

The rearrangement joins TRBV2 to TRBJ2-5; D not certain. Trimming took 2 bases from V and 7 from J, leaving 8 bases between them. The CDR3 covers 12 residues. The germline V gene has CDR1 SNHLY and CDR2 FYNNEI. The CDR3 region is CASSELAGTQYF. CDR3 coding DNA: TGTGCCAGCAGTGAATTAGCAGGGACCCAGTACTTC.

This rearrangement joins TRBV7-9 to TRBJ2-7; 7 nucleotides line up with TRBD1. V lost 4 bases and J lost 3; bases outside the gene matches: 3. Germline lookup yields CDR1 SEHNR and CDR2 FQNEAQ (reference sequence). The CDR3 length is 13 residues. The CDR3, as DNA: TGTGCCAGCAGCTCGACAGGGAGCTACGAGCAGTACTTC. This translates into CASSSTGSYEQYF.

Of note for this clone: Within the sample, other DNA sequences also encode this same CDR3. CDR3 sequence reads: CASSSGLAGSTDTQYF. DNA of the CDR3: TGCGCCAGCAGCTCAGGACTAGCGGGAAGCACAGATACGCAGTATTTT. The V and J genes are TRBV5-1 and TRBJ2-3, with 12 bases aligning to TRBD2. The CDR3 spans 16 residues. Germline V gene data show CDR1 as SGHRS and CDR2 as YFSETQ. Trimming took 3 bases from V and 0 from J; bases not matched to a gene: 2. The full variable domain, with the rest looked up from reference TRBV5-1 and TRBJ2-3, is KAGVTQTPRYLIKTRGQQVTLSCSPISGHRSVSWYQQTPGQGLQFLFEYFSETQRNKGNFPGRFSGRQFSNSRSEMNVSTLELGDSALYLCASSSGLAGSTDTQYFGPGTRLTVL.

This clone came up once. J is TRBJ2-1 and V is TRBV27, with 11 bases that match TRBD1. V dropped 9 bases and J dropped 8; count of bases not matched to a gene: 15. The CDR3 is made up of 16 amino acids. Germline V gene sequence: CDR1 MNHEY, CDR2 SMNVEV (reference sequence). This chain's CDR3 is CASGEKTGQGVHEQFF. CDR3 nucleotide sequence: TGTGCCAGTGGGGAAAAAACGGGACAGGGGGTTCATGAGCAGTTCTTC.

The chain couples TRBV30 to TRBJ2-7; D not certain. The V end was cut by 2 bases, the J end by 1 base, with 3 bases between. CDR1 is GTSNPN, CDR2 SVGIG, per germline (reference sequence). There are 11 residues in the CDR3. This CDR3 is CAWSWSYEQYF. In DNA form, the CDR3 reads TGTGCCTGGAGTTGGTCCTACGAGCAGTACTTC.

The CDR3 reads CASSLSLAGGPDEQFF. DNA of the CDR3: TGTGCCAGCAGCTTATCGTTAGCGGGGGGGCCCGATGAGCAGTTCTTC. The chain employs TRBV7-2 and TRBJ2-1; TRBD2 matches 11 bases. CDR1 is SGHTA, CDR2 FQGNSA, per germline. This CDR3 region has 16 residues. V lost 2 bases and J lost 8; bases outside the gene matches: 8.

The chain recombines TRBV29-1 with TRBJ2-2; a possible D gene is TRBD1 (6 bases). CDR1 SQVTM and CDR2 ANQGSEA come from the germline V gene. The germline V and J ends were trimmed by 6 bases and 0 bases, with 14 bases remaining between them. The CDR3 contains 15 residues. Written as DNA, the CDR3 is TGCAGCGTCGAGGACAGCCATTCGAACACCGGGGAGCTGTTTTTT. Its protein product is CSVEDSHSNTGELFF.

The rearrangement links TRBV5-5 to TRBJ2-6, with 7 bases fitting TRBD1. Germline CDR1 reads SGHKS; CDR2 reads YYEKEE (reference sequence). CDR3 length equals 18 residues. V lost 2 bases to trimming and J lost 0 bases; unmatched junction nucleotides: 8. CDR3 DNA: TGTGCCAGCAGCTTCCGGGACAGCGGCCGCTCTGGGGCCAACGTCCTGACTTTC. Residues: CASSFRDSGRSGANVLTF.

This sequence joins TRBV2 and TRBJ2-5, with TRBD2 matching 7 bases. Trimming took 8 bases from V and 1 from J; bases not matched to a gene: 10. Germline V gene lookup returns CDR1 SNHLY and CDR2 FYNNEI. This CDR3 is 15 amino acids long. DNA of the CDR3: TGTGCCAGCCTTTCCTCTAGCGGAGCCCAAGAGACCCAGTACTTC. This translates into CASLSSSGAQETQYF.

CDR3 in DNA: TGTGCCAGCAGCTCCGACAGACAAAACACTGAAGCTTTCTTT. Its translation is CASSSDRQNTEAFF. The V call is TRBV7-9, the J call TRBJ1-1; tentative D call: TRBD1 (5 bases). The germline V and J ends were trimmed by 4 bases and 2 bases, with 11 bases remaining between them. Germline CDR1 is SEHNR and CDR2 is FQNEAQ (reference sequence). The length of the CDR3 is 14 residues.

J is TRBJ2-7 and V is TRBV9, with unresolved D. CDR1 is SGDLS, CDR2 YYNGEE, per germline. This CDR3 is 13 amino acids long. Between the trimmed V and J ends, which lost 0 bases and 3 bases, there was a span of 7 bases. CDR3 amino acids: CASSVEGIYEQYF. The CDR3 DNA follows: TGTGCCAGCAGCGTAGAGGGTATCTACGAGCAGTACTTC.

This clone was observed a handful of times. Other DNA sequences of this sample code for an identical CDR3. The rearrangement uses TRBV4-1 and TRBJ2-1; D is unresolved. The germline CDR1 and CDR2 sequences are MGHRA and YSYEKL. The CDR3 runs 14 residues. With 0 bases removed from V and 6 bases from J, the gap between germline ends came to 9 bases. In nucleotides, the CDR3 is TGCGCCAGCAGCCAAGAGGTGGGCCTCAATGAGCAGTTCTTC. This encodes CASSQEVGLNEQFF.

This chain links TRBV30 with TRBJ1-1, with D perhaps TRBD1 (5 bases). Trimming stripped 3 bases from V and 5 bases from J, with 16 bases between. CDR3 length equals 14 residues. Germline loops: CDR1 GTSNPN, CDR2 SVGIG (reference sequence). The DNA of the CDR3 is TGTGCCTGGAGCGCGGACTTGGGGGGAACTGAAGCTTTCTTT. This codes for CAWSADLGGTEAFF. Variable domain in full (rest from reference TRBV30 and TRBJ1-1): SQTIHQWPATLVQPVGSPLSLECTVEGTSNPNLYWYRQAAGRGLQLLFYSVGIGQISSEVPQNLSASRPQDRQFILSSKKLLLSDSGFYLCAWSADLGGTEAFFGQGTRLTVV.

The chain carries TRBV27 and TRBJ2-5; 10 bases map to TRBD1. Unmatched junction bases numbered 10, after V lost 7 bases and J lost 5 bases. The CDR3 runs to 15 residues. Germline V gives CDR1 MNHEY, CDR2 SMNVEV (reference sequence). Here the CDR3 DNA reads TGTGCCAGCAACGCTCCGGGACAGGGGTTGGAGACCCAGTACTTC. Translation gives CASNAPGQGLETQYF.

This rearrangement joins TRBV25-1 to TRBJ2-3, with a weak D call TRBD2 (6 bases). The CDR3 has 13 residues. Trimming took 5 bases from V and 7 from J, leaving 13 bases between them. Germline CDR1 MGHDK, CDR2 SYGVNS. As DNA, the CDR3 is TGTGCCAGCAGTCCGGGGGAGCATTATACGCAGTATTTT. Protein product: CASSPGEHYTQYF.

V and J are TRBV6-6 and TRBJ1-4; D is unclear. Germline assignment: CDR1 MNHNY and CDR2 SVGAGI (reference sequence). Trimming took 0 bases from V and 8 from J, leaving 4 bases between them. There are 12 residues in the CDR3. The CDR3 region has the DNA TGTGCCAGCAGTTACTCGAAAGAAAAACTGTTTTTT. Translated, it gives CASSYSKEKLFF.

The CDR3: CASSYAGLPSTDTQYF. The CDR3 DNA reads TGTGCCAGCAGTTACGCGGGGCTACCTAGCACAGATACGCAGTATTTT. The chain employs TRBV6-5 and TRBJ2-3, with D maybe TRBD2 (6 bases). CDR1 MNHEY and CDR2 SVGAGI come from the germline V gene. This CDR3 spans 16 amino acids. The ends were cut back, 2 bases at V and 0 bases at J, with 12 bases in the middle.

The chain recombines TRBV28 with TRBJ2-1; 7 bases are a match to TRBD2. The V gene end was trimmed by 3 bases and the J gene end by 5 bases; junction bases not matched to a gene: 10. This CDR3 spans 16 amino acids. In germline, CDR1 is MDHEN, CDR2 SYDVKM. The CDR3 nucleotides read TGTGCCAGCAGTTTGCTAGCGGATCTCATTAACAATGAGCAGTTCTTC. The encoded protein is CASSLLADLINNEQFF.

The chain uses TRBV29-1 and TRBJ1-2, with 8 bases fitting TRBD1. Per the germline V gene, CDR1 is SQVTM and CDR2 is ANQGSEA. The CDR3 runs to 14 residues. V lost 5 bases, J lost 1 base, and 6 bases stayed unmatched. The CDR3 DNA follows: TGCAGCGTTCGATGGGACAGGTTTAACTATGGCTACACCTTC. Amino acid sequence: CSVRWDRFNYGYTF.

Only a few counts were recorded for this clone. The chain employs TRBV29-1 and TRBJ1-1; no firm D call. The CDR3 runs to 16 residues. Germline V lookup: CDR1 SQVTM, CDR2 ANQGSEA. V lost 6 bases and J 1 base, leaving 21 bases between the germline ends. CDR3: CSVPPERTDTNTEAFF. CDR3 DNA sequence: TGCAGCGTCCCACCCGAACGAACAGACACGAACACTGAAGCTTTCTTT.

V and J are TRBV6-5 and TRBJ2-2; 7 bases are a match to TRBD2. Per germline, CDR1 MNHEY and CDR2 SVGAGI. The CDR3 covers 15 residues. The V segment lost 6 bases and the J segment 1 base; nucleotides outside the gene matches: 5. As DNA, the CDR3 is TGTGCCAGCAGGGGAGGGGACCAGAACACCGGGGAGCTGTTTTTT. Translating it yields CASRGGDQNTGELFF.